This T cell receptor beta chain appears in the sequencing data of a study of early T cells in non-severe SARS-CoV-2 infection. Overall study results and limits: VDJdb-based annotation leaned toward anti-spike CD8 responses and missed private and CD4 specificities.

This clonotype occurred a few times. Its antigen is not known. MiXCR, run by TCRdb on the 5' RACE reads, gives a single entry per CDR3 protein. The sample yields tens of thousands of distinct CDR3 sequences, 4.8% seen once. The specimen sequenced was whole blood. The source is an adult who was a healthcare worker with PCR-confirmed SARS-CoV-2 infection or an uninfected control (not recorded which).

The CDR3 spells CATARGSGELFF. DNA for the CDR3: TGTGCCACGGCCAGGGGTAGCGGGGAGCTGTTTTTT. The chain recombines TRBV5-6 with TRBJ2-2, with D maybe TRBD1 (6 bases). Germline V gene data show CDR1 as SGHDT and CDR2 as YYEEEE. V was cut by 9 bases and J by 7 bases, with 13 bases left in between. CDR3 length: 12 residues. The full variable domain, with the rest looked up from reference TRBV5-6 and TRBJ2-2, is DAGVTQSPTHLIKTRGQQVTLRCSPKSGHDTVSWYQQALGQGPQFIFQYYEEEERQRGNFPDRFSGHQFPNYSSELNVNALLLGDSALYLCATARGSGELFFGEGSRLTVL.